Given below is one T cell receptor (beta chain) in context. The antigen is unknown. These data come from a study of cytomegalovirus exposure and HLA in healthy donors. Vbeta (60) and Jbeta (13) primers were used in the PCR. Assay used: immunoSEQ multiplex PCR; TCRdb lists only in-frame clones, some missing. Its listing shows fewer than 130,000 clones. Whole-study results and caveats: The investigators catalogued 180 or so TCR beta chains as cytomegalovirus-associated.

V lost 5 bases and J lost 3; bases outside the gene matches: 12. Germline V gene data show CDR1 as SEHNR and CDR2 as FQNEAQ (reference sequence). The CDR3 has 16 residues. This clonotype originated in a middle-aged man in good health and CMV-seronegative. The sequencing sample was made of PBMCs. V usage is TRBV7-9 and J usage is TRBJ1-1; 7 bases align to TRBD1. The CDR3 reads CASSPTPQGRDTEAFF. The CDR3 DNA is TGTGCCAGCAGCCCCACTCCACAGGGGAGAGACACTGAAGCTTTCTTT. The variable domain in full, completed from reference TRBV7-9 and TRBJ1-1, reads DTGVSQNPRHKITKRGQNVTFRCDPISEHNRLYWYRQTLGQGPEFLTYFQNEAQLEKSRLLSDRFSAERPKGSFSTLEIQRTEQGDSAMYLCASSPTPQGRDTEAFFGQGTRLTVV.